The clone carrying this T cell receptor (beta chain) was seen ten or more times. The sample is drawn from a study of human T cells and chemical hapten exposure. Across the study: TCR yields per sample varied, mainly owing to small pooled library volume differences.

MiXCR, applied by TCRdb to the RACE reads, yields one record per CDR3 protein. The sample lists roughly 130,000 distinct CDR3 sequences, approximately 9.1% seen once, with around 2% in the top ten. The time point is: healthy volunteer bleed at 2 weeks. Unfractionated whole blood yielded the extracted total RNA. CDR3 length equals 15 residues. V dropped 5 bases and J dropped 4; count of bases not matched to a gene: 8. Germline CDR1 is DFQATT and CDR2 is SNEGSKA (reference sequence). Sequencing was carried out using whole blood. This receptor was taken from a male donor in good health. Some clones in this sample may be carry-over from other donors' samples. The V and J genes are TRBV20-1 and TRBJ2-1; the match to TRBD2 covers 10 bases. In DNA, the CDR3 is TGCAGTGCTCCTCCCGGGACTAGCGCATACAATGAGCAGTTCTTC. Translation gives CSAPPGTSAYNEQFF.